This T cell receptor (beta chain) was documented in a study of T cell changes during pregnancy in multiple sclerosis. The assay was immunoSEQ multiplex PCR, and TCRdb's table has in-frame clones only and misses some. The table records over 85,000 clones, about nine tenths of them present only once. This CDR3 is 13 amino acids long. Germline CDR1 and CDR2: SGHVS and FQNEAQ. Unmatched junction bases numbered 4, after V lost 5 bases and J lost 5 bases. This clone was observed a single time. The source is a female donor in good health, enrolled as a control in a pregnancy study. This sample comprised peripheral blood, obtained in the second trimester of pregnancy. The gene calls are TRBV7-8 and TRBJ2-7; 9 nucleotides line up with TRBD1. The CDR3 DNA sequence: TGTGCCAGCAGCGCACAGGGGGCGGACGAGCAGTACTTC. It codes for CASSAQGADEQYF.